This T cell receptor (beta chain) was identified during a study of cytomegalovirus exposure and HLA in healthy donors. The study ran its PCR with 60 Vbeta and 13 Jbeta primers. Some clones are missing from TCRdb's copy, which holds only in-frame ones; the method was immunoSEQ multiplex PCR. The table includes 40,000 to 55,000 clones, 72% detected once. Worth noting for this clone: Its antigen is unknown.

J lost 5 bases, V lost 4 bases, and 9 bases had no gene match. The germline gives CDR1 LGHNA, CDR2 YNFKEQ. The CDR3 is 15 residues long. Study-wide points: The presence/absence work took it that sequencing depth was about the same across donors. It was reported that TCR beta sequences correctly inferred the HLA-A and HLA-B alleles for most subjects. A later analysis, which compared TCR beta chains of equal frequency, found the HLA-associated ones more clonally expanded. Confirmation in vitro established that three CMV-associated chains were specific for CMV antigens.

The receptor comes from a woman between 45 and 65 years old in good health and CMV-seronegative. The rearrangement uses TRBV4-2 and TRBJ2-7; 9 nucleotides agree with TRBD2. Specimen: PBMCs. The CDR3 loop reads CASSLWAAGGDEQYF. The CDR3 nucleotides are TGTGCCAGCAGCCTCTGGGCGGCGGGGGGGGACGAGCAGTACTTC.